This T cell receptor (beta chain) was observed in a study of OX40 agonist ivuxolimab in advanced cancers. Some background on the complete study: Ivuxolimab, which targeted the costimulatory receptor OX40 (CD134), was an agonistic, fully human IgG2 monoclonal antibody. Intravenous ivuxolimab was administered to patients every 2 weeks at six dose levels: 0.01, 0.1, 0.3, 1.5, 3 and 10 mg/kg. Among the roughly 54 dose-escalation patients, 19 had hepatocellular carcinoma, approximately 15 melanoma, 9 renal cell carcinoma and 9 head and neck cancer. In the dose-escalation cohort, 70% to 85% of patients were male, and the mean age was roughly 56 years with a range of roughly 20 to 80. Prior anti-PD-1, anti-PD-L1 or anti-CTLA-4 therapy was permitted, and checkpoint inhibitors had been received by 40% to 50% of dose-escalation patients. Partial responses occurred in three dose-escalation patients, of whom one had hepatocellular carcinoma and two had cutaneous melanoma. Peripheral TCRbeta sequencing was intended to test whether TCR sequence diversity was altered and clonal T-cell expansion was caused by ivuxolimab. The paper reports the monotherapy dose-escalation portion (N of about 54 patients) of the phase I ivuxolimab trial. General conclusions and limits of the study: The antigen specificity of the peripheral T cells that underwent clonal expansion was not determined. Low levels of normalized T-cell clonal expansion were also shown by some nonresponding patients. In the 0.1-3.0 mg/kg groups, partial responders had among the lowest normalized peripheral clonal expansion, particularly in CD8+ T cells. After ivuxolimab, more expanded clones were found on average in CD8+ T cells than in CD4+ T cells. At doses of 0.1 to 3.0 mg/kg, clonal expansion of both CD4+ and CD8+ T cells in blood was seen between baseline and week 6.

To sequence the TCRbeta CDR3 region, genomic DNA was isolated from the sorted cells. The immunoSEQ Assay was used to sequence the TCRbeta CDR3 regions. Drawn from immuneACCESS, this table holds only the in-frame rearrangements with V and J called that TCRdb kept. Clones are partly lost; checked studies trace under half to an unresolved V gene and leave the rest unexplained. Recorded for this sample are 80,000 to 95,000 clones; approximately 88% of them occurred a single time. Approximately 1.5% of the sample rests with the top ten. V is cut by 4 bases and J by 0 bases, and the space between the germline ends is 6 bases. In the germline V gene, CDR1 corresponds to MNHNS and CDR2 to SASEGT. The CDR3 goes from the cysteine to the phenylalanine over 13 residues. Solely the CDR3 DNA is kept, with 39 bases framed from the first base. The trial excluded patients who had a history of autoimmune disease or who were on systemic immunosuppression. In every dose cohort, peripheral blood was drawn for TCR sequencing at baseline, cycle 4 day 1, and cycle 7 day 1. The samples were drawn from a first-in-human, open-label, multicenter phase I dose-escalation trial of ivuxolimab. Adults with locally advanced or metastatic melanoma, renal cell, hepatocellular, or head and neck squamous cell carcinoma were enrolled in the trial. Before TCR sequencing, CD4+ T cells and CD8+ T cells were sorted from peripheral blood as separate populations.

About this clone itself: Its antigen is unknown. There are no base qualities to consult, and no much larger clone falls within one base.

The sequenced sample was CD4+ or CD8+ T cells sorted from blood, obtained in a trial of the OX40 agonist ivuxolimab. This sequence was found in an adult with an advanced solid tumor such as melanoma, head and neck, liver or kidney cancer. The chain joins TRBV6-1 to TRBJ2-5, with no reliable assignment of the D segment. The encoded CDR3 is CASSGDYQETQYF. The sequenced DNA is TGTGCCAGCAGTGGAGACTACCAAGAGACCCAGTACTTC.